This entry lists 11 T cell receptor beta chains sequenced from one sample in a study of response to subunit inactivated influenza vaccine (dated by TCRdb to the late 2010s). The library was made by RT-PCR. This sample was sequenced with an Illumina HiSeq 2500. TCRdb reprocessing: public reads trimmed at Q25 with fastp, clones called with MiXCR, in-frame beta chains kept. Every entry covers one CDR3 protein and lists the most common genes and DNA from its rows. This sample holds around 580,000 distinct CDR3 sequences; about an eighth were observed only once. The ten largest account for roughly a tenth of the sample. The input for sequencing was PBMCs from blood, taken on the day of vaccination. Receptor source: a man over 45 who received an inactivated influenza vaccine. Donor details come from another sample of the same person, matched by shared clones.

The chain employs TRBV2 and TRBJ2-1; 10 bases align to TRBD2. The V segment lost 6 bases and the J segment 13 bases; nucleotides outside the gene matches: 9. The CDR3 runs 13 residues. Germline CDR1 SNHLY, CDR2 FYNNEI. The CDR3 coding sequence is TGTGCCAGCAGGGAACGGACTAGCGGAGGACAGTTCTTC. Its translation is CASRERTSGGQFF.

This clonotype showed up many times. This rearrangement joins TRBV27 to TRBJ2-1, with 8 bases lining up with TRBD2. V was pared by 2 bases and J by 7 bases, with 7 bases of the junction left unmatched. The CDR3 runs to 15 residues. The germline gives CDR1 MNHEY, CDR2 SMNVEV (reference sequence). This chain's CDR3 is CASSLNGGAINEQFF. In nucleotides, the CDR3 is TGTGCCAGCAGTTTAAACGGGGGGGCCATTAATGAGCAGTTCTTC.

This clonotype was detected only a few times. The V call is TRBV15, the J call TRBJ2-7; 12 bases line up with TRBD2. V lost 0 bases to trimming and J lost 2 bases; unmatched junction nucleotides: 2. This CDR3 contains 16 residues. Germline CDR1 is LNHNV and CDR2 is YYDKDF (reference sequence). The CDR3, as DNA: TGTGCCACCAGCAGAGATCTAGCGGGAGGGCCCTACGAGCAGTACTTC. It specifies CATSRDLAGGPYEQYF.

This clonotype came up a few times. The chain uses TRBV6-1 and TRBJ2-7; D gene unclear. The CDR3 length is 14 residues. Germline V lookup: CDR1 MNHNS, CDR2 SASEGT. V dropped 6 bases and J dropped 6 bases, with 18 bases sitting between them. The CDR3 nucleotides read TGTGCCAGCAGCCCTCGATTGGGGATGGGCGAGCAGTACTTC. Amino acids: CASSPRLGMGEQYF.

A few counts support this clonotype. The chain has TRBV20-1 and TRBJ1-2; D is unclear. The germline V and J ends were trimmed by 6 bases and 4 bases, with 18 bases remaining between them. Germline-derived CDR1 and CDR2 are DFQATT and SNEGSKA (reference sequence). CDR3 length equals 14 residues. The CDR3 coding sequence is TGCAGTGCAGACCCCACCGGACCTAGCTATGGCTACACCTTC. It specifies CSADPTGPSYGYTF.

A few counts support this clonotype. The chain links TRBV7-2 to TRBJ2-3, with 8 bases identical to TRBD1. Looked up from germline, CDR1 is SGHTA and CDR2 is FQGNSA. Trimming removed 1 base from V and 8 bases from J; junction bases left unmatched: 5. The CDR3 sequence is 14 residues long. CDR3 in amino acids: CASSLGTGSPTQYF. DNA of the CDR3: TGTGCCAGCAGCTTAGGGACAGGGAGCCCTACGCAGTATTTT. The full variable domain, with the rest looked up from reference TRBV7-2 and TRBJ2-3, is GAGVSQSPSNKVTEKGKDVELRCDPISGHTALYWYRQSLGQGLEFLIYFQGNSAPDKSGLPSDRFSAERTGGSVSTLTIQRTQQEDSAVYLCASSLGTGSPTQYFGPGTRLTVL.

This clonotype was recorded many times. The chain employs TRBV12-3 or TRBV12-4 and TRBJ1-5, with D hard to call. The length of the CDR3 is 13 residues. V dropped 3 bases and J dropped 3 bases, with 6 bases sitting between them. The chain's CDR3 is CASSLGNNQPQHF. The DNA for the CDR3 is TGTGCCAGCAGTTTGGGGAACAATCAGCCCCAGCATTTT.

This clonotype was found many times. The chain has TRBV24-1 and TRBJ1-6; perhaps TRBD1 as D (5 bases). The CDR3 runs 13 residues. V lost 5 bases and J 13 bases, leaving 14 bases between the germline ends. In germline, CDR1 is KGHDR, CDR2 SFDVKD. The CDR3 bases are TGTGCCACCAGTGTATCGGGGACTTCGCCCCTCCACTTT. It translates to CATSVSGTSPLHF.

Of note for this clonotype: A read error is possible here, since a much larger clone lies one base away. The rearrangement joins TRBV2 to TRBJ1-6, with D perhaps TRBD1 (6 bases). This CDR3 contains 15 residues. Germline V gene lookup returns CDR1 SNHLY and CDR2 FYNNEI. The CDR3 loop is CVSTQGYSYNSPLHF. CDR3 DNA: TGTGTCAGCACGCAGGGGTATTCCTATAATTCACCCCTCCACTTT.

This clonotype occurred many times. The chain recombines TRBV12-3 or TRBV12-4 with TRBJ2-1, with D tentatively TRBD2 (6 bases). There are 16 residues in the CDR3. V lost 3 bases, J lost 6 bases, and 18 bases lay in between. The CDR3 DNA reads TGTGCCAGCAGTTTTATGGTTGGGAGGACGGGCAATGAGCAGTTCTTC. Translation: CASSFMVGRTGNEQFF.

This clonotype has only a few counts. In DNA form, the CDR3 reads TGTGCCAGCAGCTTCCTAACTAGCGGGGCCTACAATGAGCAGTTCTTC. It translates to CASSFLTSGAYNEQFF. The rearrangement links TRBV5-6 to TRBJ2-1; 10 nucleotides line up with TRBD2. The CDR3 has 16 residues. J gave up 2 bases and V 2 bases, and 4 bases lay outside the gene matches. The germline gives CDR1 SGHDT, CDR2 YYEEEE.